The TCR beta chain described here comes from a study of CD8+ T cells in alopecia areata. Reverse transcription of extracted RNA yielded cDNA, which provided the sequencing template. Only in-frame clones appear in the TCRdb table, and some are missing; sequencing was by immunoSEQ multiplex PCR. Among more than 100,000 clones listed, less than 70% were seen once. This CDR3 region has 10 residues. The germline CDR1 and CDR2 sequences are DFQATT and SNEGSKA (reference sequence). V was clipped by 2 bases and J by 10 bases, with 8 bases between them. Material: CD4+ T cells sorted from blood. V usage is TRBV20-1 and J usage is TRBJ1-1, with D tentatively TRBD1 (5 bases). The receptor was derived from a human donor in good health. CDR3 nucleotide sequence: TGCAGTGCTAGAAGGGGACGAGCTTTCTTT. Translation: CSARRGRAFF.